This TCR beta chain was recorded in a study of metastatic and nonmetastatic thyroid tumors. Thyroid surgery had not been preceded by any treatment in any patient. TCRdb re-processed the PCR reads through MiXCR. The data hold tens of thousands of clones, with about 20% observed a single time. Germline V lookup: CDR1 SGHRS, CDR2 YFSETQ. With 4 bases removed from V and 2 bases from J, the gap between germline ends came to 12 bases. This CDR3 region has 14 residues. This receptor was identified in a female donor with papillary thyroid cancer or a benign thyroid nodule (not recorded which). Some clones in this sample may be carry-over from other donors' samples. The sequenced sample was tumor tissue. This rearrangement joins TRBV5-1 to TRBJ1-2, with D uncertain. The CDR3 DNA follows: TGCGCCAGCAGCCCATCGCCGGGAAACTATGGCTACACCTTC. Amino acid sequence: CASSPSPGNYGYTF. The full variable domain, in which reference TRBV5-1 and TRBJ1-2 provide the parts outside the CDR3, is KAGVTQTPRYLIKTRGQQVTLSCSPISGHRSVSWYQQTPGQGLQFLFEYFSETQRNKGNFPGRFSGRQFSNSRSEMNVSTLELGDSALYLCASSPSPGNYGYTFGSGTRLTVV.